Following are 21 T cell receptor beta chains from one sample sequenced in a study of regulatory T cells in long-lasting Graves disease. Time point indicated: newly diagnosed GD, antithyroid drugs for less than 3 months. TCR sequences were obtained from RNA taken from PBMCs. Researchers made TCR beta libraries by using iRepertoire HTBI primers and running Arm-PCR on CDR3 regions. TCRdb used MiXCR to reprocess the multiplex PCR reads, holding one entry per CDR3 protein. In the table there are 540,000 or so distinct CDR3 sequences, about 14% of which are singletons. This sample was also put to use in a study of T cells in Graves' hyperthyroidism and ophthalmopathy.

Sequenced here: peripheral blood mononuclear cells (PBMCs), sampled at new diagnosis, from a patient treated with antithyroid drugs. The receptor set was obtained from a man aged 25 to 45 with Graves disease.

The V and J genes are TRBV3-1 and TRBJ1-1; D is possibly TRBD1 (6 bases). The CDR3 has 15 residues. Trimming cost V 1 base and J 5 bases, with 14 bases left between them. The germline V gene encodes CDR1 LGHDT and CDR2 YNNKEL (reference sequence). As DNA, the CDR3 is TGTGCCAGCAGCCAAGGGTGGGGGCTTGGGACTGAAGCTTTCTTT. It translates to CASSQGWGLGTEAFF.

This clonotype has a count of ten or more. This chain uses TRBV25-1 with TRBJ1-6, with unresolved D. Germline V CDR1 and CDR2: MGHDK, SYGVNS. The germline V and J ends were trimmed by 3 bases and 10 bases, with 19 bases remaining between them. The CDR3 sequence is 16 residues long. The CDR3 sequence is CASSDVAVGWVSPLHF. For the CDR3, the DNA is TGTGCCAGCAGTGATGTAGCGGTAGGGTGGGTCTCACCCCTCCACTTT.

A note on this clonotype: Since a far larger clone is one base different, this is likely a read error. The chain carries TRBV11-2 and TRBJ2-4; TRBD2 matches 12 bases. With the DNA end fitting TRBJ2-1 better, the J assignment may be wrong. The CDR3 length is 15 residues. Germline V CDR1 and CDR2: SGHAT, FQNNGV. The CDR3 loop is CASSLLAGGANAQFF. The CDR3 DNA reads TGTGCCAGCAGCTTACTAGCGGGAGGGGCCAATGCGCAGTTCTTC.

This clonotype showed up many times. The V gene is TRBV9, the J gene TRBJ2-1; TRBD2 agrees at 7 bases. V lost 0 bases to trimming and J lost 6 bases; unmatched junction nucleotides: 6. The CDR3 has 15 residues. In germline, CDR1 is SGDLS, CDR2 YYNGEE. The CDR3 reads CASSVGGRAGNEQFF. The DNA for the CDR3 is TGTGCCAGCAGCGTAGGAGGGAGGGCCGGCAATGAGCAGTTCTTC.

This clonotype was recorded many times. V is TRBV11-2 and J is TRBJ1-2; 7 bases agree with TRBD1. Germline CDR1 and CDR2: SGHAT and FQNNGV. Trimming at V came to 3 bases and at J to 6 bases, leaving 4 bases not matched to a gene. This CDR3 region has 13 residues. The DNA for the CDR3 is TGTGCCAGCAGCTTGACAGGGATGAATGGCTACACCTTC. Its translation: CASSLTGMNGYTF.

This clonotype has just a few counts. The chain links TRBV6-2 or TRBV6-3 to TRBJ2-6, with no clear D. The CDR3 runs 15 residues. The ends were cut back, 6 bases at V and 0 bases at J, with 9 bases in the middle. Germline V lookup: CDR1 MNHEY, CDR2 SVGEGT. The CDR3 DNA reads TGTGCCAGCAGCTTATACGACTCTGGGGCCAACGTCCTGACTTTC. Translated: CASSLYDSGANVLTF.

This clonotype was seen at least ten times. This chain connects TRBV27 to TRBJ1-3; D may be TRBD1 (5 bases). The CDR3 loop spans 14 amino acids. Between the trimmed V and J ends, which lost 0 bases and 4 bases, there was a span of 7 bases. Germline loops: CDR1 MNHEY, CDR2 SMNVEV (reference sequence). The CDR3 DNA reads as TGTGCCAGCAGTTTATCAGGGGCCGGAAACACCATATATTTT. Translation gives CASSLSGAGNTIYF.

This clonotype was recorded many times. This rearrangement joins TRBV11-2 to TRBJ2-7; weak D call: TRBD1 (7 bases). Germline CDR1 is SGHAT and CDR2 is FQNNGV. The CDR3 extends over 18 amino acids. Trimming stripped 3 bases from V and 3 bases from J, with 24 bases between. CDR3 sequence: CASSFGGGERIIDYEQYF. In DNA form, the CDR3 reads TGTGCCAGCAGCTTTGGAGGGGGCGAACGTATAATAGACTACGAGCAGTACTTC.

This clonotype has at least ten counts. This sequence joins TRBV27 and TRBJ2-7, with TRBD2 matching 13 bases. Germline V lookup: CDR1 MNHEY, CDR2 SMNVEV (reference sequence). CDR3 length equals 17 residues. Trimming removed 5 bases from V and 3 bases from J; junction bases left unmatched: 10. CDR3 in DNA: TGTGCCAGCAGTCCGACGCTCACTAGCGGGAGGGTCTACGAGCAGTACTTC. Its translation is CASSPTLTSGRVYEQYF.

This clonotype showed up many times. V is TRBV11-2 and J is TRBJ1-1; D is unresolved. Trimming cost V 5 bases and J 1 base, with 11 bases left between them. Per germline, CDR1 SGHAT and CDR2 FQNNGV. The CDR3 spans 14 residues. The chain's CDR3 is CASSPRAANTEAFF. The CDR3 coding sequence is TGTGCCAGCAGCCCCCGGGCAGCGAACACTGAAGCTTTCTTT.

The J gene is TRBJ1-2, the V gene TRBV7-9, with a tentative D call TRBD1 (5 bases). The CDR3 loop spans 13 amino acids. Deletions cut 5 bases from V and 6 bases from J, with 13 bases between. Germline V lookup: CDR1 SEHNR, CDR2 FQNEAQ (reference sequence). CDR3 region: CASSGLGRDGYTF. As DNA, the CDR3 is TGTGCCAGCAGCGGGCTGGGGCGGGATGGCTACACCTTC.

The CDR3: CASSHYLDGDGYTF. The CDR3 bases are TGTGCCAGCTCTCATTACCTGGACGGGGATGGCTACACCTTC. The chain combines TRBV18 with TRBJ1-2; D gene ambiguous. The CDR3 loop spans 14 amino acids. The germline V gene encodes CDR1 KGHSH and CDR2 LQKENI. Trimming took off 6 bases at V and 6 bases at J, with 17 bases between the two ends.

This clonotype was counted many times. This chain joins TRBV11-2 and TRBJ2-7; the D gene could be TRBD1 or TRBD2 (6 bases each). The CDR3 loop spans 14 amino acids. Germline V CDR1 and CDR2: SGHAT, FQNNGV. The germline V and J ends were trimmed by 3 bases and 2 bases, with 11 bases remaining between them. The CDR3 nucleotides read TGTGCCAGCAGCTTTACGGGGGCCCCCTACGAGCAGTACTTC. Protein product: CASSFTGAPYEQYF.

This clonotype came up many times. The chain is built from TRBV29-1 and TRBJ1-2; 9 bases are shared with TRBD1. V shed 2 bases, J shed 6 bases, and the junction held 10 bases outside the gene matches. Per the germline V gene, CDR1 is SQVTM and CDR2 is ANQGSEA. There are 15 residues in the CDR3. The CDR3 DNA sequence: TGCAGCGTTGAATTAGTACAGGGGGCGCCCAATGGCTACACCTTC. Translated, it gives CSVELVQGAPNGYTF.

The table lists this clonotype with a few counts. The chain joins TRBV6-5 to TRBJ2-1, with unresolved D. Per germline, CDR1 MNHEY and CDR2 SVGAGI. The CDR3 is 13 amino acids. The germline V and J ends were trimmed by 3 bases and 9 bases, with 12 bases remaining between them. The CDR3 DNA is TGTGCCAGCAGTTATTATCAACTCAGTGAGCAGTTCTTC. Translating gives CASSYYQLSEQFF.

Ten or more counts support this clonotype. The chain is built from TRBV13 and TRBJ2-7, with no clear D. CDR1 and CDR2 from the germline V gene are PRHDT and FYEKMQ (reference sequence). The CDR3 runs 13 residues. The V and J ends lost 1 base and 6 bases respectively, with 10 bases between them. CDR3 sequence reads: CASSLEAASEQYF. The CDR3, as DNA: TGTGCCAGCAGCTTAGAAGCCGCGAGCGAGCAGTACTTC.

This clonotype was counted ten times or more. The gene calls are TRBV12-3 or TRBV12-4 and TRBJ2-1; possibly TRBD1 for D (6 bases). The J call is in doubt because the DNA end fits TRBJ2-5 better. This CDR3 comprises 16 residues. CDR3 nucleotide sequence: TGTGCCAGCAGTCCCTCCTGGAACGACCAGGGGGAGACCCAGTACTTC. Residues: CASSPSWNDQGETQYF.

The table lists this clonotype with many counts. At one end, the junction sequence differs from germline, possibly due to a read error. The rearrangement joins TRBV29-1 to TRBJ1-1; no clear D. Germline V gene data show CDR1 as SQVTM and CDR2 as ANQGSEA. The CDR3 sequence is 12 residues long. The DNA for the CDR3 is TGCAGCGTTGATGGGGATAGGACTGAAGCTTTTTTT. This sequence encodes CSVDGDRTEAFF.

This clonotype was counted ten times or more. J is TRBJ2-5 and V is TRBV24-1; possibly TRBD1 for D (6 bases). This CDR3 is 13 amino acids long. Germline V gene data show CDR1 as KGHDR and CDR2 as SFDVKD. Deletions cut 5 bases from V and 5 bases from J, with 11 bases between. CDR3 region: CATSGNRAETQYF. The CDR3 DNA sequence: TGTGCCACCAGTGGGAACAGGGCGGAGACCCAGTACTTC.

This clonotype came up many times. The chain is built from TRBV28 and TRBJ1-5; D gene ambiguous. V was cut by 7 bases and J by 5 bases, with 15 bases left in between. The V gene's germline CDR1 is MDHEN and CDR2 SYDVKM. CDR3 length equals 14 residues. The CDR3 nucleotides are TGTGCCAGCACCCTTAGGTGGGGTGATCAGCCCCAGCATTTT. Its protein product is CASTLRWGDQPQHF.

A few counts support this clonotype. The CDR3 sequence: CSAKRGGRGTGELFF. The CDR3 DNA is TGCAGCGCTAAGAGGGGGGGGCGCGGCACCGGGGAGCTGTTTTTT. The V gene is TRBV29-1, the J gene TRBJ2-2, with D perhaps matching TRBD2 (7 bases). V was pared by 7 bases and J by 4 bases, with 19 bases between. The CDR3 contains 15 residues. CDR1 and CDR2 from the germline V gene are SQVTM and ANQGSEA.